This passage covers 19 T cell receptor beta chains from one sample sequenced in a study of tumor-infiltrating lymphocytes in primary liver carcinoma. Co-extracting RNA and DNA was done with roughly 17-32 mg of unsorted bulk tissue as input. cDNA specific to TCR beta was made from about 0.45 ug of total RNA, with a constant-region primer employed for priming. Libraries covering TCR beta were generated through three nested multiplex PCR rounds (using a slightly modified ARM-PCR). TRBV1-TRBV30 forward primers paired with a C-beta reverse primer were used in the first two PCR rounds, which ran roughly 10 cycles each. Via MiXCR, TCRdb re-called the multiplex PCR reads, giving one row per CDR3 protein. The sample records around 99,000 distinct CDR3 sequences, just under 70% being singletons. Sample: tumor-adjacent normal liver tissue. All receptors come from a man aged 35 to 55 with primary liver carcinoma and hepatitis B virus infection.

The table lists this clonotype with a count of one. The chain recombines TRBV11-2 with TRBJ1-4; tentatively, D is TRBD1 (5 bases). Per germline, CDR1 SGHAT and CDR2 FQNNGV. The CDR3 extends over 11 amino acids. Trimming removed 8 bases at V and 13 bases at J, with 14 bases between. The CDR3 here is CASGLRGPLFF. The CDR3, as DNA: TGTGCCAGCGGGTTACGGGGCCCACTGTTTTTT.

This clonotype was found many times. The chain links TRBV29-1 to TRBJ2-1; 7 positions agree with TRBD2. V lost 0 bases to trimming and J lost 8 bases; unmatched junction nucleotides: 1. CDR1 is SQVTM, CDR2 ANQGSEA, per germline. The CDR3 sequence is 12 residues long. The CDR3 DNA reads TGCAGCGTTGAAGACCTAGCGGATGAGCAGTTCTTC. Protein sequence: CSVEDLADEQFF.

Concerning this clonotype: This CDR3 is missing its conserved last phenylalanine or tryptophan, likely due to a read error. The chain recombines TRBV5-5 with TRBJ2-7; 9 bases agree with TRBD1. This CDR3 has 16 amino acids. Trimming cost V 0 bases and J 6 bases; bases outside gene matches: 10. The germline V gene encodes CDR1 SGHKS and CDR2 YYEKEE (reference sequence). The CDR3 nucleotides read TGTGCCAGCAGCTTGGTTACAGGGGGCTTCAACTGCGAGCAGTACTCC. This encodes CASSLVTGGFNCEQYS.

The chain carries TRBV6-1 and TRBJ2-7; no firm D call. This CDR3 is built from 13 residues. CDR1 and CDR2 (germline): MNHNS, SASEGT. V was cut by 2 bases and J by 11 bases, with 16 bases left in between. CDR3 bases: TGTGCCAGCAGTGAACCGCAGCTGTATGAGAAGTACTTC. Translating it yields CASSEPQLYEKYF.

As to this clonotype: One junction end does not reproduce the germline sequence, and a read error may be involved. V is TRBV11-1 and J is TRBJ2-1, with a possible D match to TRBD1 (6 bases). Germline CDR1 SGHAT, CDR2 FQDESV (reference sequence). The CDR3 spans 15 residues. CDR3 loop: CTSTRAAGVIDEQFF. The DNA for the CDR3 is TGTACCAGCACTCGGGCGGCAGGGGTTATCGATGAGCAGTTCTTC.

This clonotype has ten or more counts. The chain is built from TRBV29-1 and TRBJ1-1; D is ambiguous. V was clipped by 0 bases and J by 1 base, with 9 bases between them. Germline-derived CDR1 and CDR2 are SQVTM and ANQGSEA. The CDR3 has 14 residues. Here the CDR3 reads CSVEDRRSNTEAFF. Written as DNA, the CDR3 is TGCAGCGTTGAAGATCGACGGTCGAACACTGAAGCTTTCTTT.

This clonotype was observed at least ten times. V and J are TRBV13 and TRBJ2-2; D unclear. Per the germline V gene, CDR1 is PRHDT and CDR2 is FYEKMQ (reference sequence). V was cut by 3 bases and J by 0 bases, with 8 bases left in between. The CDR3 is 15 residues long. The CDR3 is CASSFVSANTGELFF. The DNA of the CDR3 is TGTGCCAGCAGCTTCGTCAGTGCGAACACCGGGGAGCTGTTTTTT.

This clonotype has a count of ten or more. The chain employs TRBV4-2 and TRBJ2-3; 10 positions agree with TRBD2. Looked up from germline, CDR1 is LGHNA and CDR2 is YNFKEQ. Trimming at V came to 0 bases and at J to 5 bases, leaving 8 bases not matched to a gene. The CDR3 contains 17 residues. CDR3 sequence: CASSQDEGAGGVDTQYF. In DNA form, the CDR3 reads TGTGCCAGCAGCCAAGATGAGGGAGCGGGAGGGGTAGATACGCAGTATTTT.

The gene calls are TRBV29-1 and TRBJ2-2, with TRBD2 matching over 7 bases. Germline assignment: CDR1 SQVTM and CDR2 ANQGSEA. This CDR3 is built from 12 residues. The J segment lost 8 bases and the V segment lost 6 bases, leaving 6 bases of the junction unmatched. CDR3 protein: CSVGWGGGELFF. CDR3 bases: TGCAGCGTCGGGTGGGGGGGAGGGGAGCTGTTTTTT.

This clonotype was observed at least ten times. The chain uses TRBV29-1 and TRBJ2-3; D is undetermined. V gave up 2 bases and J gave up 1 base, with 10 bases separating them. Germline CDR1 is SQVTM and CDR2 is ANQGSEA. This CDR3 has 14 residues. CDR3 protein: CSVESRVGTDTQYF. CDR3 nucleotides: TGCAGCGTTGAAAGCCGGGTTGGCACAGATACGCAGTATTTT.

This clonotype was detected ten times or more. The V call is TRBV7-8, the J call TRBJ2-5, with 7 positions matching TRBD2. J lost 14 bases, V lost 1 base, and 13 bases had no gene match. CDR3 size: 14 residues. CDR1 is SGHVS and CDR2 is FQNEAQ in the germline V gene. CDR3 in amino acids: CASSLGPGSGDHYF. The CDR3, as DNA: TGTGCCAGCAGCTTAGGCCCCGGGAGCGGGGACCATTACTTC.

The V gene is TRBV15, the J gene TRBJ2-2; D perhaps matches TRBD1 (5 bases). Germline assignment: CDR1 LNHNV and CDR2 YYDKDF (reference sequence). The CDR3 is made up of 14 amino acids. V shed 3 bases and J shed 3 bases, with 8 bases lying between them. The CDR3 region has the DNA TGTGCCACCAGCAGGATAGGGGACACCGGGGAGCTGTTTTTT. Translating it yields CATSRIGDTGELFF.

Of note for this clonotype: The junction departs from germline at one end; a sequencing error may be responsible. This chain links TRBV4-2 with TRBJ1-1; 9 nucleotides match TRBD1. The V gene's germline CDR1 is LGHNA and CDR2 YNFKEQ. This CDR3 has 17 residues. In nucleotides, the CDR3 is TGTACCAGCAGCCAAGAAACTAGACAGGGGGTGAACACTGAAGCTTTCTTT. Its protein product is CTSSQETRQGVNTEAFF.

This clonotype was counted a few times. A much bigger clone sits one base away, suggesting this may be a read error. J is TRBJ2-1 and V is TRBV29-1; D is perhaps TRBD1 (5 bases). With 8 bases removed from V and 7 bases from J, the gap between germline ends came to 12 bases. Germline V gene data show CDR1 as SQVTM and CDR2 as ANQGSEA. The CDR3 has 11 residues. The CDR3 loop reads CSIPDRNEQFF. In DNA form, the CDR3 reads TGCAGCATTCCAGACAGAAATGAGCAGTTCTTC.

On this clonotype: Given a much more abundant clone one base away, this may be a read error. The chain couples TRBV14 to TRBJ2-4; no firm D call. CDR1 and CDR2 from the germline V gene are SGHDN and FVKESK. The CDR3 loop spans 13 amino acids. The CDR3 is CANSQDIRNIQYF. As DNA, the CDR3 is TGTGCCAACAGCCAAGATATCAGAAACATTCAGTACTTC.

The chain combines TRBV5-6 with TRBJ2-5; the D is unclear. Germline V CDR1 and CDR2: SGHDT, YYEEEE. This CDR3 spans 11 amino acids. CDR3 DNA: TGTATCAGCAGCACCACGGGGACCCAGTACTTC. Its protein is CISSTTGTQYF.

This clonotype appeared a single time. The chain joins TRBV7-9 to TRBJ2-5; D may match TRBD1 or TRBD2 (5 bases each). V gave up 2 bases and J gave up 4 bases, with 14 bases separating them. There are 15 residues in the CDR3. Germline V gene data show CDR1 as SEHNR and CDR2 as FQNEAQ (reference sequence). CDR3 sequence (DNA): TGTGCCAGCAGCTTACACGGGGAGAGGGGAGAGACCCAGTACTTC. Translated, it gives CASSLHGERGETQYF.

A remark on this clonotype: Compared with germline, one end of the junction differs, possibly owing to a read error. This chain connects TRBV6-5 to TRBJ1-2, with 7 bases aligning to TRBD1. Germline V gives CDR1 MNHEY, CDR2 SVGAGI. CDR3 size: 18 residues. DNA for the CDR3: TGTGCTAGCAGTTCATCGCCCCACGACAGGGCACTTCGTTATGGCTACACCTTC. Translation gives CASSSSPHDRALRYGYTF.

This clonotype was seen ten or more times. The chain has TRBV10-3 and TRBJ2-6; D is unclear. The CDR3 spans 17 residues. Germline loops: CDR1 ENHRY, CDR2 SYGVKD. V lost 10 bases and J 0 bases, leaving 19 bases between the germline ends. CDR3 DNA: TGTGCCACCAGCGCAAGTACCCATCTCTCTGGGGCCAACGTCCTGACTTTC. As protein: CATSASTHLSGANVLTF.